These 9 T cell receptor beta chains originate from one sample sequenced in a study of OX40 agonist ivuxolimab in advanced cancers. Generated by immunoSEQ multiplex PCR, the TCRdb table keeps only in-frame clones and is missing some. The sample has more than 55,000 clones, 75% to 90% seen once. The sample in question was CD4+ or CD8+ T cells sorted from blood, obtained in a trial of the OX40 agonist ivuxolimab. The receptors shown here come from an adult with an advanced solid tumor such as melanoma, head and neck, liver or kidney cancer.

The DNA of the CDR3 is TGTGCCAGCAGCCGACTAGCGGGAGGGCCGTTGGACTCCTACGAGCAGTACTTC. Amino acids: CASSRLAGGPLDSYEQYF. The J gene is TRBJ2-7, the V gene TRBV7-2, with 14 bases that match TRBD2. With V trimmed by 5 bases and J by 0 bases, 9 bases remained unmatched. Germline V gene sequence: CDR1 SGHTA, CDR2 FQGNSA. CDR3 length: 18 residues.

This chain joins TRBV28 and TRBJ2-5; D remains ambiguous. Germline assignment: CDR1 MDHEN and CDR2 SYDVKM. V lost 10 bases and J lost 5, with 14 bases in between. This CDR3 region has 12 residues. The CDR3 spells CATTSMSETQYF. The CDR3 nucleotides read TGTGCCACCACTTCGATGAGTGAGACCCAGTACTTC.

The CDR3 coding sequence is TGCGCCAGCAGCCCGGACAGTAGCACAGATACGCAGTATTTT. As protein: CASSPDSSTDTQYF. The chain recombines TRBV5-1 with TRBJ2-3; tentatively, D is TRBD1 (6 bases). The CDR3 covers 14 residues. Looked up from germline, CDR1 is SGHRS and CDR2 is YFSETQ. Trimming stripped 4 bases from V and 0 bases from J, with 9 bases between.

The V and J genes are TRBV7-8 and TRBJ1-2; D uncertain. V was trimmed by 2 bases and J by 7 bases, leaving 14 bases between them. Germline CDR1 SGHVS, CDR2 FQNEAQ. The CDR3 sequence is 14 residues long. The CDR3 nucleotides are TGTGCCAGCAGCTTAATTCCGCAGGATGGTGGCTACACCTTC. It specifies CASSLIPQDGGYTF.

The CDR3 sequence: CASSQDRNRRETQYF. CDR3 nucleotides: TGTGCCAGCAGCCAAGATAGGAATAGACGAGAGACCCAGTACTTC. The chain employs TRBV14 and TRBJ2-5; no clear D. Trimming removed 0 bases at V and 4 bases at J, with 12 bases between. Germline V gene data show CDR1 as SGHDN and CDR2 as FVKESK. The CDR3 runs 15 residues.

The chain joins TRBV7-9 to TRBJ1-1; D might be TRBD1 (6 bases). CDR1 and CDR2 from the germline V gene are SEHNR and FQNEAQ (reference sequence). CDR3 length: 15 amino acids. Trimming removed 5 bases from V and 2 bases from J, with 15 bases in between. CDR3 coding DNA: TGTGCCAGCAGCGGTATGACAGGCCTTAACACTGAAGCTTTCTTT. Translation gives CASSGMTGLNTEAFF.

This clone has a single count. The rearrangement uses TRBV5-6 and TRBJ1-2; 10 nucleotides match TRBD1. The CDR3 sequence is 14 residues long. From germline, CDR1 is SGHDT and CDR2 YYEEEE. Losses at the gene ends were 2 bases for V and 3 bases for J; bases not matched to a gene: 1. This CDR3 is CASSFGQGDYGYTF. The CDR3 nucleotides read TGTGCCAGCAGCTTCGGACAGGGGGACTATGGCTACACCTTC.

The rearrangement joins TRBV27 to TRBJ2-1, with 7 bases matching TRBD1. With V trimmed by 5 bases and J by 2 bases, 6 bases remained unmatched. The CDR3 extends over 15 amino acids. Germline CDR1 is MNHEY and CDR2 is SMNVEV (reference sequence). The chain's CDR3 is CASSPRQGTYNEQFF. The CDR3 DNA follows: TGTGCCAGCAGTCCACGACAGGGAACCTACAATGAGCAGTTCTTC.

In DNA, the CDR3 is TGCAGCGTGGGACAGGGGACGAGCTCCTACGAGCAGTACTTC. Protein sequence: CSVGQGTSSYEQYF. The chain links TRBV29-1 to TRBJ2-7, with 10 bases aligning to TRBD1. The ends lost 6 bases at V and 0 bases at J; junction bases unmatched: 5. Looked up from germline, CDR1 is SQVTM and CDR2 is ANQGSEA. The CDR3 totals 14 residues.